This TCR beta chain was captured in a study of STAT5B mutations in CD4+ large granular lymphocyte leukemia. Study-wide points: Top patient clones used TRBV06 genes more often: 8/27 versus 2/35 in controls.

This was a survey-level run. Some clones are missing from TCRdb's copy, which holds only in-frame ones; the method was immunoSEQ multiplex PCR. The repertoire holds about 24,000 clones, with 78% as singletons. This clone is a singleton in its sample. What it binds is unknown. The CDR3 sequence is 13 residues long. Trimming at V came to 4 bases and at J to 5 bases, leaving 3 bases not matched to a gene. Looked up from germline, CDR1 is SQVTM and CDR2 is ANQGSEA. The gene calls are TRBV29-1 and TRBJ2-2, with TRBD1 matching over 8 bases. The sequence came from a human donor in good health. Sequenced input: CD4+ T cells from blood buffy coats. CDR3 amino acids: CSVGTGLTGELFF. The CDR3, as DNA: TGCAGCGTTGGGACAGGGCTGACCGGGGAGCTGTTTTTT.